Listed here are 20 T cell receptor beta chains from one sample, sequenced in a study of technical replicates of blood from four donors. The repertoire was sequenced with immunoSEQ multiplex PCR; TCRdb's copy has only in-frame clones and lacks some. This table holds tens of thousands of clones, about 94% found once. The sequenced sample consisted of T cells isolated from PBMCs. Receptor source: a human donor in good health.

The chain combines TRBV28 with TRBJ1-2; TRBD1 might be the D (5 bases). The CDR3 runs to 15 residues. The germline V gene has CDR1 MDHEN and CDR2 SYDVKM. Trimming removed 3 bases at V and 3 bases at J, with 14 bases between. Here the CDR3 reads CASSFGGAGYYGYTF. The CDR3 DNA is TGTGCCAGCAGTTTTGGGGGAGCGGGGTACTATGGCTACACCTTC.

The rearrangement joins TRBV11-2 to TRBJ2-2; TRBD1 agrees at 7 bases. The germline V gene encodes CDR1 SGHAT and CDR2 FQNNGV. V shed 0 bases, J shed 15 bases, and the junction held 7 bases outside the gene matches. There are 13 residues in the CDR3. CDR3 nucleotides: TGTGCCAGCAGCTTAGATGGAGACAGGGTCATGTTTTTT. Translation gives CASSLDGDRVMFF.

The chain joins TRBV7-9 to TRBJ2-1; 10 bases align to TRBD2. Germline CDR1 reads SEHNR; CDR2 reads FQNEAQ (reference sequence). This CDR3 region has 14 residues. The ends lost 2 bases at V and 12 bases at J; junction bases unmatched: 7. CDR3 amino acids: CASSLSLAGAGQFF. Here the CDR3 DNA reads TGTGCCAGCAGCTTAAGCCTAGCGGGGGCCGGGCAGTTCTTC.

This chain uses TRBV7-8 with TRBJ1-3; the D is unclear. Trimming took off 3 bases at V and 8 bases at J, with 11 bases between the two ends. Germline V gene data show CDR1 as SGHVS and CDR2 as FQNEAQ. The CDR3 is 13 amino acids. CDR3 DNA sequence: TGTGCCAGCAGCTTTTCTTCTCAGTACACCATATATTTT. Protein: CASSFSSQYTIYF.

This rearrangement joins TRBV6-5 to TRBJ1-4; D is perhaps TRBD1 (6 bases). CDR3 length equals 14 residues. Trimming took off 5 bases at V and 5 bases at J, with 12 bases between the two ends. The germline V gene has CDR1 MNHEY and CDR2 SVGAGI. CDR3 residues: CASSLRDINEKLFF. The CDR3 DNA reads TGTGCCAGCAGTCTCAGGGACATCAATGAAAAACTGTTTTTT.

This clone was detected only once. This sequence joins TRBV4-1 and TRBJ2-3, with 13 bases that match TRBD2. Trimming at V came to 6 bases and at J to 1 base, leaving 1 base not matched to a gene. The CDR3 totals 15 residues. Per germline, CDR1 MGHRA and CDR2 YSYEKL. The CDR3 is CASSGTSGGTDTQYF. CDR3 bases: TGCGCCAGCAGTGGGACTAGCGGGGGCACAGATACGCAGTATTTT.

The J gene is TRBJ2-1, the V gene TRBV4-1, with a weak D call TRBD1 (6 bases). Trimming removed 1 base from V and 4 bases from J, with 17 bases in between. The germline CDR1 and CDR2 sequences are MGHRA and YSYEKL. The CDR3 runs to 17 residues. For the CDR3, the DNA is TGCGCCAGCAGCCAAGCCCCAGGGACATCTTCTTACAATGAGCAGTTCTTC. Translating gives CASSQAPGTSSYNEQFF.

The chain joins TRBV6-1 to TRBJ2-1; TRBD2 is a possible D gene (5 bases). V shed 8 bases and J shed 4 bases, with 6 bases lying between them. The CDR3 is 11 amino acids. Germline V gene data show CDR1 as MNHNS and CDR2 as SASEGT. In nucleotides, the CDR3 is TGTGCCAGCGGGAGATACAATGAGCAGTTCTTC. It is translated as CASGRYNEQFF.

The rearrangement links TRBV15 to TRBJ1-1; D not resolved. Trimming removed 4 bases from V and 1 base from J, with 10 bases in between. In germline, CDR1 is LNHNV, CDR2 YYDKDF (reference sequence). The CDR3 has 14 residues. The CDR3 loop is CATSISGKNTEAFF. In nucleotides, the CDR3 is TGTGCCACCAGCATTTCCGGGAAGAACACTGAAGCTTTCTTT.

The chain couples TRBV5-5 to TRBJ1-5, with 10 bases matching TRBD1. CDR3 size: 14 residues. J was trimmed by 4 bases and V by 4 bases; bases with no gene match: 2. The germline V gene has CDR1 SGHKS and CDR2 YYEKEE (reference sequence). The CDR3 nucleotides read TGTGCCAGCAGCCCGGGACAGGGGAATCAGCCCCAGCATTTT. This codes for CASSPGQGNQPQHF.

There are a few counts of this clone. The V gene is TRBV19, the J gene TRBJ1-4; D is unclear. Between the trimmed V and J ends, which lost 3 bases and 8 bases, there was a span of 13 bases. CDR1 is LNHDA, CDR2 SQIVND, per germline (reference sequence). The CDR3 runs to 14 residues. The CDR3 DNA reads as TGTGCCAGTAGTATGGGGAGAGGGCGGGAAAAACTGTTTTTT. Translated: CASSMGRGREKLFF.

This clone has a single count. J is TRBJ2-7 and V is TRBV7-6; 9 bases map to TRBD1. Trimming at V came to 5 bases and at J to 0 bases, leaving 8 bases not matched to a gene. Per the germline V gene, CDR1 is SGHVS and CDR2 is FNYEAQ. This CDR3 is 16 amino acids long. As DNA, the CDR3 is TGTGCCAGCAGCCGAAACGGACAGGGGTTCTCCTACGAGCAGTACTTC. Translation: CASSRNGQGFSYEQYF.

This chain uses TRBV5-6 with TRBJ2-5; perhaps TRBD1 as D (5 bases). CDR1 is SGHDT and CDR2 is YYEEEE in the germline V gene. CDR3 length: 16 amino acids. V shed 4 bases and J shed 7 bases, with 23 bases lying between them. CDR3 DNA sequence: TGTGCCAGCAGCATAAGTCAGGGATTAGCCTGGGGGACCCAGTACTTC. Its protein is CASSISQGLAWGTQYF.

The chain couples TRBV5-4 to TRBJ2-1; D ambiguous. The V and J ends lost 5 bases and 0 bases respectively, with 15 bases between them. Germline V gene lookup returns CDR1 SGHNT and CDR2 YYREEE (reference sequence). The CDR3 has 16 amino acids. The CDR3: CASSPRLVSSYNEQFF. CDR3 coding DNA: TGTGCCAGCAGTCCAAGACTGGTGAGCTCCTACAATGAGCAGTTCTTC.

This chain joins TRBV30 and TRBJ1-6; tentative D call: TRBD1 (6 bases). The V gene lost 4 bases and the J gene lost 9 bases, with 13 bases spanning the gap. Germline V gene data show CDR1 as GTSNPN and CDR2 as SVGIG (reference sequence). This CDR3 contains 13 residues. CDR3 nucleotide sequence: TGTGCCTGGACAGGGGTGGCGGCTTCACCCCTCCACTTT. Its translation: CAWTGVAASPLHF.

The chain links TRBV27 to TRBJ2-3, with TRBD2 matching over 13 bases. CDR1 and CDR2 (germline): MNHEY, SMNVEV (reference sequence). With 4 bases clipped from V and 7 bases from J, the junction kept 17 bases outside the gene matches. The CDR3 is made up of 19 amino acids. CDR3 protein: CASSSLSAPGLAGVYTQYF. Written as DNA, the CDR3 is TGTGCCAGCAGTTCACTCAGCGCTCCAGGACTAGCGGGGGTATATACGCAGTATTTT.

This clone has a single count. The CDR3 loop is CATRTNTEAFF. For the CDR3, the DNA is TGTGCCACCCGAACAAACACTGAAGCTTTCTTT. The chain has TRBV2 and TRBJ1-1; D gene uncertain. Germline values: CDR1 SNHLY, CDR2 FYNNEI. The CDR3 is 11 residues long. V shed 10 bases and J shed 2 bases, with 8 bases lying between them.

The V gene is TRBV6-1, the J gene TRBJ2-7, with D maybe TRBD2 (5 bases). This CDR3 is 15 amino acids long. V was shortened by 2 bases and J by 0 bases, with 11 bases between the two germline ends. Germline V gene sequence: CDR1 MNHNS, CDR2 SASEGT. Here the CDR3 DNA reads TGTGCCAGCAGTGAATTAGGACTTGTCTCCTACGAGCAGTACTTC. It translates to CASSELGLVSYEQYF.

In its sample, this clone was seen once. This chain joins TRBV7-6 and TRBJ1-5, with D possibly matching TRBD1 (5 bases). V gave up 3 bases and J gave up 5 bases, with 11 bases separating them. Germline V gives CDR1 SGHVS, CDR2 FNYEAQ. This CDR3 is 14 amino acids long. CDR3: CASSLGEGYQPQHF. CDR3 nucleotides: TGTGCCAGCAGCTTGGGGGAGGGTTATCAGCCCCAGCATTTT.

The rearrangement uses TRBV5-4 and TRBJ2-1, with D possibly being TRBD2 (7 bases). The ends were cut back, 4 bases at V and 8 bases at J, with 31 bases in the middle. The CDR3 totals 19 residues. Germline CDR1 is SGHNT and CDR2 is YYREEE (reference sequence). In DNA form, the CDR3 reads TGTGCCAGCAGCACTAGGACAGCGGGACTACCTCGAAAAAGTCATGAGCAGTTCTTC. Translation gives CASSTRTAGLPRKSHEQFF.